A single sample gave rise to the 18 T cell receptor beta chains below, sequenced in a study of CD8+ T cells in alopecia areata. RNA extraction was followed by reverse transcription into cDNA, which acted as the sequencing template. Profiling relied on immunoSEQ multiplex PCR, and the TCRdb table lists in-frame clones only, not all of them. The sample yields some 160,000 clones, approximately 56% seen once. The material sequenced was CD8+ T cells sorted from blood. The receptor source for this set is a human donor in good health.

This chain joins TRBV11-1 and TRBJ1-4, with TRBD1 identical over 7 bases. The V and J ends lost 5 bases and 7 bases, in that order; junction bases with no gene match: 10. Germline V CDR1 and CDR2: SGHAT, FQDESV (reference sequence). This CDR3 region has 15 residues. The CDR3 bases are TGTGCCAGCAGCCGTAACAGGGGAGGCAGTGAAAAACTGTTTTTT. Its protein product is CASSRNRGGSEKLFF.

This clone appeared a single time. The V and J genes are TRBV29-1 and TRBJ2-2; 12 bases agree with TRBD1. The germline V gene has CDR1 SQVTM and CDR2 ANQGSEA. The CDR3 runs to 18 residues. Trimming cost V 3 bases and J 2 bases; bases outside gene matches: 10. This chain's CDR3 is CSVEVQAGTGGNTGELFF. CDR3 nucleotide sequence: TGCAGCGTTGAGGTACAGGCCGGGACAGGGGGCAACACCGGGGAGCTGTTTTTT.

This chain joins TRBV13 and TRBJ2-1; D gene unclear. Trimming removed 1 base from V and 6 bases from J, with 7 bases in between. Per the germline V gene, CDR1 is PRHDT and CDR2 is FYEKMQ (reference sequence). The CDR3 sequence is 13 residues long. CDR3 sequence (DNA): TGTGCCAGCAGCTTAGTCCCCTCCAATGAGCAGTTCTTC. Its protein product is CASSLVPSNEQFF. Together with reference TRBV13 and TRBJ2-1, the CDR3 gives the full variable domain: AAGVIQSPRHLIKEKRETATLKCYPIPRHDTVYWYQQGPGQDPQFLISFYEKMQSDKGSIPDRFSAQQFSDYHSELNMSSLELGDSALYFCASSLVPSNEQFFGPGTRLTVL.

The chain has TRBV19 and TRBJ1-1, with D perhaps TRBD1 (5 bases). This CDR3 has 12 amino acids. Between the trimmed V and J ends, which lost 7 bases and 0 bases, there was a span of 6 bases. Germline CDR1 LNHDA, CDR2 SQIVND (reference sequence). The CDR3 here is CASKGVNTEAFF. The CDR3 coding sequence is TGTGCCAGTAAAGGGGTGAACACTGAAGCTTTCTTT. Full variable domain (rest looked up from reference TRBV19 and TRBJ1-1): DGGITQSPKYLFRKEGQNVTLSCEQNLNHDAMYWYRQDPGQGLRLIYYSQIVNDFQKGDIAEGYSVSREKKESFPLTVTSAQKNPTAFYLCASKGVNTEAFFGQGTRLTVV.

The rearrangement joins TRBV4-1 to TRBJ2-7; 11 nucleotides agree with TRBD1. Germline CDR1 and CDR2: MGHRA and YSYEKL. The CDR3 length is 15 residues. V trimming: 2 bases; J trimming: 4 bases; junction bases outside the gene matches: 4. CDR3 sequence: CASSQKGQGAYEQYF. The CDR3 nucleotides read TGCGCCAGCAGCCAAAAAGGACAGGGGGCTTACGAGCAGTACTTC.

The gene calls are TRBV6-5 and TRBJ2-7; D might be TRBD1 (6 bases). Germline V gives CDR1 MNHEY, CDR2 SVGAGI. The CDR3 has 13 residues. V gave up 7 bases and J gave up 7 bases, with 17 bases separating them. This CDR3 is CASTRDNYGEQYF. CDR3 nucleotides: TGTGCCAGCACTCGGGACAACTACGGGGAGCAGTACTTC.

This clone came up a few times. This chain joins TRBV4-1 and TRBJ2-7; a possible D gene is TRBD2 (6 bases). This CDR3 has 13 residues. Trimming removed 0 bases from V and 4 bases from J, with 7 bases in between. Germline values: CDR1 MGHRA, CDR2 YSYEKL. CDR3 DNA: TGCGCCAGCAGCCAAGAGGCGGGGTACGAGCAGTACTTC. Translating gives CASSQEAGYEQYF.

This clone is termed medium-sized. The gene calls are TRBV27 and TRBJ2-3; weak D call: TRBD2 (6 bases). CDR3 length equals 15 residues. Germline V gives CDR1 MNHEY, CDR2 SMNVEV (reference sequence). Trimming left V 0 bases short and J 5 bases short, with 12 bases between. CDR3 loop: CASSLSGGAGDTQYF. The DNA of the CDR3 is TGTGCCAGCAGTTTATCTGGAGGGGCGGGAGATACGCAGTATTTT.

This chain joins TRBV9 and TRBJ2-1; D may be TRBD1 (5 bases). The CDR3 totals 16 residues. In germline, CDR1 is SGDLS, CDR2 YYNGEE. V lost 6 bases, J lost 4 bases, and 20 bases lay in between. In DNA form, the CDR3 reads TGTGCCAGCACGGGTGGGGCGGACGCTCATTACAATGAGCAGTTCTTC. This codes for CASTGGADAHYNEQFF.

In the case of this clone: Other DNA sequences in the same sample also yield this CDR3. This sequence joins TRBV27 and TRBJ2-3, with D unresolved. Germline CDR1 is MNHEY and CDR2 is SMNVEV (reference sequence). The V end was cut by 4 bases, the J end by 4 bases, with 3 bases between. This CDR3 comprises 11 residues. The DNA of the CDR3 is TGTGCCAGCAGTTCTTCAGATACGCAGTATTTT. As protein: CASSSSDTQYF.

The chain uses TRBV9 and TRBJ2-5; 12 bases agree with TRBD2. The CDR3 totals 17 residues. Losses at the gene ends were 4 bases for V and 2 bases for J; bases not matched to a gene: 9. Germline lookup yields CDR1 SGDLS and CDR2 YYNGEE. The CDR3 reads CASSPTSGRLRQETQYF. CDR3 bases: TGTGCCAGCAGCCCTACTAGCGGGAGGCTCAGGCAAGAGACCCAGTACTTC.

This clone was detected only once. This chain uses TRBV25-1 with TRBJ2-5, with D hard to call. There are 12 residues in the CDR3. Germline V lookup: CDR1 MGHDK, CDR2 SYGVNS. The germline V and J ends were trimmed by 4 bases and 4 bases, with 7 bases remaining between them. The CDR3 region is CASSGLSETQYF. The CDR3 nucleotides are TGTGCCAGCAGTGGTTTATCAGAGACCCAGTACTTC. The full variable domain, in which reference TRBV25-1 and TRBJ2-5 provide the parts outside the CDR3, is EADIYQTPRYLVIGTGKKITLECSQTMGHDKMYWYQQDPGMELHLIHYSYGVNSTEKGDLSSESTVSRIRTEHFPLTLESARPSHTSQYLCASSGLSETQYFGPGTRLLVL.

The rearrangement uses TRBV4-1 and TRBJ2-7, with 9 bases matching TRBD1. Trimming took 5 bases from V and 0 from J; bases not matched to a gene: 5. From germline, CDR1 is MGHRA and CDR2 YSYEKL. The CDR3 runs 15 residues. In DNA form, the CDR3 reads TGCGCCAGCAGCTCCCGGACAGGGGCCTCCTACGAGCAGTACTTC. It specifies CASSSRTGASYEQYF.

This clone showed up just once. This chain joins TRBV19 and TRBJ2-7; D possibly corresponds to TRBD2 (6 bases). Trimming left V 8 bases short and J 3 bases short, with 26 bases between. Germline V gene sequence: CDR1 LNHDA, CDR2 SQIVND (reference sequence). The CDR3 extends over 17 amino acids. For the CDR3, the DNA is TGTGCCAGTCCGGAGGGCCTGAGGGACCTCTCTAGCTACGAGCAGTACTTC. This translates into CASPEGLRDLSSYEQYF.

The gene calls are TRBV19 and TRBJ2-5, with D perhaps matching TRBD1 (6 bases). Trimming removed 6 bases at V and 0 bases at J, with 14 bases between. The germline gives CDR1 LNHDA, CDR2 SQIVND (reference sequence). The CDR3 covers 15 residues. DNA for the CDR3: TGTGCCAGTAGCACAGGGCAGGAGTACCAAGAGACCCAGTACTTC. Encoded protein: CASSTGQEYQETQYF.

This chain connects TRBV5-1 to TRBJ2-7; the D call may be TRBD1 or TRBD2 (5 bases each). With 1 base removed from V and 0 bases from J, the gap between germline ends came to 14 bases. The CDR3 is 16 amino acids. The germline CDR1 and CDR2 sequences are SGHRS and YFSETQ. CDR3 coding DNA: TGCGCCAGCAGCTTGATTGGGGGATCGATCTCCTACGAGCAGTACTTC. Translation: CASSLIGGSISYEQYF.

The CDR3 DNA reads as TGTGCCAGCAGAAATGAGGCCCTCGAGCAGTACTTC. Amino acid sequence: CASRNEALEQYF. The chain combines TRBV2 with TRBJ2-7; D is ambiguous. This CDR3 comprises 12 residues. Germline loops: CDR1 SNHLY, CDR2 FYNNEI. The V gene lost 6 bases and the J gene lost 6 bases, with 12 bases spanning the gap.

The chain employs TRBV7-9 and TRBJ1-5, with D perhaps TRBD1 (5 bases). Trimming stripped 8 bases from V and 0 bases from J, with 8 bases between. CDR3 length equals 13 residues. CDR1 and CDR2 (germline): SEHNR, FQNEAQ (reference sequence). CDR3 amino acids: CASGDSSNQPQHF. CDR3 sequence (DNA): TGTGCCAGCGGCGACAGTAGCAATCAGCCCCAGCATTTT.